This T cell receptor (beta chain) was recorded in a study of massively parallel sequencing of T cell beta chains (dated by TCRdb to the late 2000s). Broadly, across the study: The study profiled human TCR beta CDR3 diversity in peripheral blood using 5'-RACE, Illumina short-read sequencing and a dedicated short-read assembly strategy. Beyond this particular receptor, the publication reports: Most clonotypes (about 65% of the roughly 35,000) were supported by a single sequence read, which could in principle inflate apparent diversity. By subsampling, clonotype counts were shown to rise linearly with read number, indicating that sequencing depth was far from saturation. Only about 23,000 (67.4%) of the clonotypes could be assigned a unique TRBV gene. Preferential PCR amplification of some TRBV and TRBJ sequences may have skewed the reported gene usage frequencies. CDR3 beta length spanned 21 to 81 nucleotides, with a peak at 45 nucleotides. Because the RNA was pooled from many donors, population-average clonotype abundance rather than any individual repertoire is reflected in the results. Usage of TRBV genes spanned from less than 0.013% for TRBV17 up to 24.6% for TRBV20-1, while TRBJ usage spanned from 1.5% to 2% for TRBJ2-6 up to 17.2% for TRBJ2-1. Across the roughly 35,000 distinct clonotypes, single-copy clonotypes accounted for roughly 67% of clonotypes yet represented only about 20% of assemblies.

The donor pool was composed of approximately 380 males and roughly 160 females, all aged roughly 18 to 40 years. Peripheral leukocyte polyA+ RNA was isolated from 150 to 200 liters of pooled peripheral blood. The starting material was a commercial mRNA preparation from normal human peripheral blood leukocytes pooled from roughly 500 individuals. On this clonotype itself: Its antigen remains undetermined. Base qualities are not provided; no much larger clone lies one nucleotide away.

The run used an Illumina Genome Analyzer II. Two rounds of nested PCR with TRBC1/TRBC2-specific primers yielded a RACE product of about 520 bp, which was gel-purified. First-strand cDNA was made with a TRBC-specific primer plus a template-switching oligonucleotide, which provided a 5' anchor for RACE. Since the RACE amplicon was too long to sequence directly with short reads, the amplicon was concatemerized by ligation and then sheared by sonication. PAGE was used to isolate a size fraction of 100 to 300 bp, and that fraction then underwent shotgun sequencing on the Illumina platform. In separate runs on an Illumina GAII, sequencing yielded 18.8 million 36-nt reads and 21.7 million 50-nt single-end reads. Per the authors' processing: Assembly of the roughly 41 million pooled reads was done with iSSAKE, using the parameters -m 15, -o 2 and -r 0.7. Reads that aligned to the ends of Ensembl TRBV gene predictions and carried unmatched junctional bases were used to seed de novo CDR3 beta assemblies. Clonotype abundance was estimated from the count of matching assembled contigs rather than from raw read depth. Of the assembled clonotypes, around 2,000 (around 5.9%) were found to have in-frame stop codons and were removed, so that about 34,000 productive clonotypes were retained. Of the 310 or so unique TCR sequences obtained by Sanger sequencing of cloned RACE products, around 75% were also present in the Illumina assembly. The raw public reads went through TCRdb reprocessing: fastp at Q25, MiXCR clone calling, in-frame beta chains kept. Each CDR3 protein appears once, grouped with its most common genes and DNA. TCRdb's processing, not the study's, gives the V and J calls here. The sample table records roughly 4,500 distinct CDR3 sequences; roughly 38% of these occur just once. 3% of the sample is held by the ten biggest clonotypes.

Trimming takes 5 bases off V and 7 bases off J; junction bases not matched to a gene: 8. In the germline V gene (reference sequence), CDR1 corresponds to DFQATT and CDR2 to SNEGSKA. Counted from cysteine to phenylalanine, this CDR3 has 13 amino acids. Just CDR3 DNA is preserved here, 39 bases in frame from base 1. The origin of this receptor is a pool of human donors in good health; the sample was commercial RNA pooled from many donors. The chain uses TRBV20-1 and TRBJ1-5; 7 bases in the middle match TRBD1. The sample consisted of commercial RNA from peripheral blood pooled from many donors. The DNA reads TGCAGTGCTCTTCGACAGGGAGGGCAGCCCCAGCATTTT. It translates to CSALRQGGQPQHF.